The clone carrying this TCR beta chain was counted a few times. Its cognate antigen is unknown. TCRdb's table, derived via immunoSEQ multiplex PCR, lists solely in-frame clones and lacks some. Of 120,000 to 150,000 clones listed, 70% to 90% were seen once; the top ten hold around a sixth. As to time point: blood 4 weeks post-SBRT, at nephrectomy. The treatment was: 15 Gy SBRT to primary tumor, nephrectomy 4 weeks later. The data were obtained in a study of radiation and T cells in renal cell carcinoma. Study-wide results and caveats: Without pretreatment biopsies, baseline tumor clonotype presence was undetermined.

The V and J ends lost 4 bases and 8 bases respectively, with 7 bases between them. The CDR3 length is 12 residues. Per germline, CDR1 SGHDT and CDR2 YYEEEE. This receptor was identified in a woman aged 50 to 65 with renal cell carcinoma. V usage is TRBV5-6 and J usage is TRBJ1-6; D is unclear. The sample in question was blood, obtained from a patient whose treatment included radiotherapy and nephrectomy. Here the CDR3 reads CASSREDSPLHF. For the CDR3, the DNA is TGTGCCAGCAGCCGAGAGGATTCACCCCTCCACTTT.